A selection of T cell receptor beta chains follows, all from one sample in a study of neoadjuvant nivolumab and ipilimumab in lung cancer. Sequencing used immunoSEQ multiplex PCR; TCRdb keeps in-frame clones, though not all of them. The repertoire has 15,000 to 20,000 clones, roughly 80% of them found once; the top ten carry around 9.2%. The source material was tumor tissue, sampled after neoadjuvant nivolumab, alone or with ipilimumab, at or shortly before surgery. These receptors were taken from an adult with non-small cell lung cancer. The CDR3 runs from the conserved cysteine through the conserved F or W. Fields, in order: V gene, clone size, D gene, J gene, CDR3 protein, CDR3 DNA. D genes are given only for firm matches. Only part of the rows carry a size: once, few, many, or a class if the clone is expanded.

TRBV5-4	-	-	TRBJ1-4	CASSRTGTPPEDLFF	TGTGCCAGCAGCCGGACCGGGACACCCCCGGAGGATCTGTTTTTT
TRBV30	-	TRBD2	TRBJ2-4	CTWRGGTWGKNIQYF	TGTACCTGGAGGGGAGGGACTTGGGGCAAAAACATTCAGTACTTC
TRBV7-9	-	-	TRBJ2-3	CASSLAYVSDRDTQYF	TGTGCCAGCAGCTTAGCATACGTCTCGGATAGGGATACGCAGTATTTT
TRBV5-4	-	-	TRBJ1-1	CASSSVGPKNTEAFF	TGTGCCAGCAGCTCGGTCGGCCCCAAGAACACTGAAGCTTTCTTT
TRBV7-2	-	-	TRBJ1-6	CASTGGMRNSPLHF	TGTGCCAGCACGGGGGGAATGCGCAATTCACCCCTCCACTTT
TRBV5-6	-	-	TRBJ2-7	CASSFPGVGGYEQYF	TGTGCCAGCAGCTTCCCGGGGGTAGGGGGCTACGAGCAGTACTTC
TRBV5-4	-	-	TRBJ2-5	CASSQGSIETQYF	TGTGCCAGCAGCCAGGGCAGCATAGAGACCCAGTACTTC
TRBV5-1	-	-	TRBJ2-2	CASSLAYGELFF	TGCGCCAGCAGCTTGGCCTACGGGGAGCTGTTTTTT
TRBV7-3	-	TRBD2	TRBJ2-7	CASSLLAGGTYEQYF	TGTGCCAGCAGCCTTCTAGCGGGGGGGACCTACGAGCAGTACTTC
TRBV11-2	-	-	TRBJ1-5	CASSLSGAGQPQHF	TGTGCCAGCAGCTTATCAGGGGCGGGACAGCCCCAGCATTTT
TRBV19	few	-	TRBJ2-2	CASSIFGNTGELFF	TGTGCCAGTAGTATATTCGGGAACACCGGGGAGCTGTTTTTT
TRBV4-3	-	-	TRBJ1-5	CASSQVIYSNQPQHF	TGCGCCAGCAGCCAAGTAATATATAGCAATCAGCCCCAGCATTTT
TRBV28	few	-	TRBJ1-2	CASSPGGTQRGYTF	TGTGCCAGCAGCCCCGGCGGGACTCAGAGGGGCTACACCTTC
TRBV29-1	-	-	TRBJ1-2	CSAVTDYGYTF	TGCAGCGCCGTGACAGACTATGGCTACACCTTC
TRBV5-1	-	-	TRBJ2-2	CASSDPQGDWSGELFF	TGCGCCAGCTCGGACCCCCAGGGCGATTGGTCCGGGGAGCTGTTTTTT
TRBV7-9	-	-	TRBJ1-1	CASRGPGRTEAFF	TGTGCCAGCAGAGGGCCAGGACGCACTGAAGCTTTCTTT